This T cell receptor (beta chain) was sequenced during a study of Ad26.COV2.S vaccination and SARS-CoV-2 variants. Study summary: Ad26.COV2.S shots went into the muscle once or twice, 56 days apart. Broader study findings: People given the vaccine had a wider spike-specific TCR breadth than placebo recipients did. Reportedly, spike-specific CD8+ and CD4+ T cell responses achieved substantial breadth once vaccination had taken place.

Germline-derived CDR1 and CDR2 are MNHNY and SVGAGI (reference sequence). V lost 5 bases to trimming and J lost 5 bases, with 10 bases between them. This CDR3 has 12 residues. Measured with immunoSEQ multiplex PCR; TCRdb has only the in-frame clones, and not every one. The data hold some 500,000 clones, with 89% observed a single time. Concerning this clone: Its antigen remains unidentified.

Described treatment: around 19 received Ad26.COV2.S at low or high dose, single or two shots; 5 received placebo; per-sample allocation not given. Sampling was performed 63 days after the first vaccine or placebo injection. What was given as vaccine was an Ad26 vector encoding Wuhan-strain SARS-CoV-2 spike. The chain employs TRBV6-6 and TRBJ2-7; D may be TRBD1 (5 bases). The sequence was obtained from a person between 18 and 59 years old who received the Ad26.COV2.S COVID-19 vaccine or a placebo. The sample was peripheral blood, taken in a trial of Ad26.COV2.S vaccine versus placebo. CDR3 DNA: TGTGCCAGCAGTCGTGGGGCCAACGAGCAGTACTTC. Protein sequence: CASSRGANEQYF.